This record covers a single T cell receptor beta chain. This record comes from a study of cytomegalovirus exposure and HLA in healthy donors. It was with 60 Vbeta and 13 Jbeta primers that the PCR ran. This table comes from immunoSEQ multiplex PCR, and its TCRdb copy is limited to in-frame clones, with some not included. In the table there are around 140,000 clones, about four fifths of which are singletons. J was trimmed by 11 bases and V by 4 bases; bases with no gene match: 10. The CDR3 is made up of 13 amino acids. The germline V gene has CDR1 MGHDK and CDR2 SYGVNS. This sequence joins TRBV25-1 and TRBJ1-1, with 7 bases identical to TRBD1. The source material was PBMCs. This TCR was recovered from a man between 18 and 29 years old in good health and CMV-seropositive. Written as DNA, the CDR3 is TGTGCCAGCAGTGCATGGCAGGGGGACAAGGCTTTCTTT. Its protein product is CASSAWQGDKAFF.